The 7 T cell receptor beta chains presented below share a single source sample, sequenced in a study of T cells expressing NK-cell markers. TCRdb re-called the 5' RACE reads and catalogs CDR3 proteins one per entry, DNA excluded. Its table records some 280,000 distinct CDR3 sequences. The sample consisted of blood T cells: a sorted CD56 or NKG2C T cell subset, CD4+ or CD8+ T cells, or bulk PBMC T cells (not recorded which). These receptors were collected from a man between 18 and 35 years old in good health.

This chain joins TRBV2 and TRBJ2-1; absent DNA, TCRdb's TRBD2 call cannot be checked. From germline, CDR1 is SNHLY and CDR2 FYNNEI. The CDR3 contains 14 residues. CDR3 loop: CAGRRLAVNNEQFF. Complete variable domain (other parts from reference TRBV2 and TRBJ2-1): EPEVTQTPSHQVTQMGQEVILRCVPISNHLYFYWYRQILGQKVEFLVSFYNNEISEKSEIFDDQFSVERPDGSNFTLKIRSTKLEDSAMYFCAGRRLAVNNEQFFGPGTRLTVL.

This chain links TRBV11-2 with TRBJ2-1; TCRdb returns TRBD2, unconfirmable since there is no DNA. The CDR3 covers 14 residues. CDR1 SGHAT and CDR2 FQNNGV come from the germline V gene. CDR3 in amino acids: CASSSWTSGRFPFF. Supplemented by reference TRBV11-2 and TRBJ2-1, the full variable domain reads EAGVAQSPRYKIIEKRQSVAFWCNPISGHATLYWYQQILGQGPKLLIQFQNNGVVDDSQLPKDRFSAERLKGVDSTLKIQPAKLEDSAVYLCASSSWTSGRFPFFGPGTRLTVL.

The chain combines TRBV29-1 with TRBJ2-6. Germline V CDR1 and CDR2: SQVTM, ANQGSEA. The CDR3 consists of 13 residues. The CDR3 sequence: CSVEQTGANVLTF.

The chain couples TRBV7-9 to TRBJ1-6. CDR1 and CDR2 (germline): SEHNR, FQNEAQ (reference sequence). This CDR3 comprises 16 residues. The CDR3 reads CASSPGRGSYNSPLHF. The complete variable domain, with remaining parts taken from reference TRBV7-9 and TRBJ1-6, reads DTGVSQNPRHKITKRGQNVTFRCDPISEHNRLYWYRQTLGQGPEFLTYFQNEAQLEKSRLLSDRFSAERPKGSFSTLEIQRTEQGDSAMYLCASSPGRGSYNSPLHFGNGTRLTVT.

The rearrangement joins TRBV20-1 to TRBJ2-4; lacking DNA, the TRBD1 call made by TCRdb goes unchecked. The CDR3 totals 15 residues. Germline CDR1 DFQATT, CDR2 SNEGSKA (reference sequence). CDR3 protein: CSADSGALAKNIQYF.

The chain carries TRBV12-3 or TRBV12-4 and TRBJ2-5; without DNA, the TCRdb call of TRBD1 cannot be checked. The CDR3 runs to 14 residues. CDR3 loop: CASNLSHLGATQYF.

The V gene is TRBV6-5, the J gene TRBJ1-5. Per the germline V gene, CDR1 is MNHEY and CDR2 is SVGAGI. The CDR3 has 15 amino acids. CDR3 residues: CASSYRQGQNQPQHF.